This TCR beta chain stems from a study of T-cell memory formation after mild COVID-19 (dated by TCRdb to about 2021). Regarding the complete study: TCR sequence clusters from the two donors were found to be largely donor specific. Longitudinal TCRalpha and TCRbeta repertoire sequencing tracked T-cell clones expanding and contracting after mild COVID-19 in two donors. Two young, previously healthy adult volunteers made up the cohort, one male and one female.

Comment on this clonotype: Its antigen remains undetermined. Per-base quality was not reported, and no clone a single base away is much larger than it.

The germline ends are 11 bases apart after V is trimmed by 5 bases and J by 0 bases. Including the terminal cysteine and phenylalanine, the CDR3 comprises 15 residues. Only CDR3 DNA remains: 45 bases, in frame from the first base. Reads for this sample came from an Illumina NovaSeq 6000. Using 5'RACE with constant-segment primers, TCRalpha and TCRbeta cDNA libraries were constructed, with sample barcodes and unique molecular identifiers added in the process. Trizol reagent was used to extract RNA from every sample. Libraries were amplified in two PCR steps, with a second sample barcode and Illumina TruSeq adapters added in the second step. Libraries were sequenced on an Illumina NovaSeq with 2 x 150 bp paired-end reads. The study's own analysis went as follows. The reads were demultiplexed and collapsed into UMI-guided consensus sequences using migec v1.2.7. Using mixcr v2.1.11, the UMI consensuses were aligned to TRA and TRB V and J templates and assembled into clonotypes. A clonotype was counted as expanded or contracted only if both edgeR and NoisET called the change significant, with noise models trained on biological replicates. For edgeR calls, the thresholds were a false discovery rate-adjusted p below 0.01 and a log2 fold-change of 1. As an exploratory analysis of dynamics, max-normalized trajectories of the 1000 most abundant clonotypes were examined by PCA with hierarchical clustering. Separately sequenced CD4+ and CD8+ repertoires were used to assign a CD4 or CD8 phenotype to each responding clone. In TCRdb, the public reads were trimmed at Q25 with fastp and aligned with MiXCR, with productive beta chains retained. Rows matching on CDR3 protein sequence are summarized as one entry with the most common DNA and genes. The V and J calls reflect TCRdb's pipeline rather than the authors' work. This sample lists 120,000 or so distinct CDR3 sequences; about 6% were detected once. About 2.2% of the sample is in the top ten clones.

The research as a whole found: Contracting CD4+ clones were located mainly in the CM and EM memory subsets, whereas CD8+ clones were found to be enriched in EMRA. From day 15 to 85, contracting clones showed balanced CD4/CD8 phenotypes, whereas a second wave of clones that expanded from day 15 to 37 leaned towards CD4+. The detection of some responding clones in pre-infection memory suggests that pre-existing cross-reactive memory T cells joined the SARS-CoV-2 response. Only two mild cases were covered by the study, and larger cohorts that include severe cases with pre-infection samples were considered necessary. The second-wave clones that peaked on day 37 were not confirmed to be SARS-CoV-2 specific.

Ficoll-Paque density gradient centrifugation was used to isolate PBMCs. In this chain, TRBV12-3 or TRBV12-4 is recombined with TRBJ1-5; the D gene cannot be resolved reliably. The sequence was obtained from an adult woman who had mild COVID-19 (a few samples of this study predate the infection). The sample titles of this study are shuffled in the database, so cell type and time point are left out; the donor was told from shared clones. Sequenced: PBMCs or a T cell subset sorted from them (not recorded which). The CDR3 protein is CASSISGRSNQPQHF. The DNA sequence follows: TGTGCCAGCAGTATATCGGGCCGTAGCAATCAGCCCCAGCATTTT.